This TCR beta chain stems from a study of T-cell memory formation after mild COVID-19. The wider study: Clustering of TCRs was largely donor specific. Study-wide points: Some clones that responded turned up in pre-infection memory, which suggests that cross-reactive memory joined in.

As concerns this clonotype: Its specificity is not known.

Employing constant-segment primers, 5'RACE generated TCR alpha and TCR beta cDNA libraries bearing sample barcodes and UMIs. TCRdb independently ran MiXCR on the 5' RACE reads; one entry per CDR3 protein. Altogether around 450,000 distinct CDR3 sequences are present, 20% being singletons, with the ten largest covering approximately 8.4%. The CDR3 is 16 residues long. Trimming pared 0 bases from V and 3 bases from J, leaving 12 bases between. From germline, CDR1 is KGHSH and CDR2 LQKENI. Sequencing was done on a sample of PBMCs or a T cell subset sorted from them (not recorded which). This chain joins TRBV18 and TRBJ1-5; a weak D match, TRBD1 (5 bases). This receptor was identified in an adult woman who had mild COVID-19 (a few samples of this study predate the infection). Cell type and time point are not known. The chain's CDR3 is CASSPPVRGSNQPQHF. The CDR3 coding sequence is TGTGCCAGCTCACCACCAGTGAGGGGTTCCAATCAGCCCCAGCATTTT. The full variable domain, its missing parts supplied by reference TRBV18 and TRBJ1-5, is NAGVMQNPRHLVRRRGQEARLRCSPMKGHSHVYWYRQLPEEGLKFMVYLQKENIIDESGMPKERFSAEFPKEGPSILRIQQVVRGDSAAYFCASSPPVRGSNQPQHFGDGTRLSIL.